Presented here are 18 T cell receptor beta chains from one specimen sequenced in a study of siplizumab effects on memory and regulatory T cells (dated by TCRdb to between 2019 and 2020). The library was prepared using the immunoSEQ multiplex PCR assay. TCRdb's version of the immuneACCESS table is confined to in-frame rearrangements and falls short of the full clone set. An unresolved V gene accounts for under half of the shortfall where checked; the remainder is of unknown origin. This sample is represented by about 13,000 clones; almost 40% of them were singletons. Together, the top ten hold 10% of the sample. No antigen has been identified for these receptors. Mixed lymphocyte reaction cells were cocultured at 37°C for about 6 days. Sequenced material: CFSE-low (dividing) CD8+ T cells sorted from an allogeneic mixed lymphocyte reaction. The receptors here all came from a human donor in good health; the cells came from an allogeneic mixed lymphocyte reaction.

The chain employs TRBV9 and TRBJ1-2, with D maybe TRBD1 (5 bases). This CDR3 spans 14 amino acids. The germline gives CDR1 SGDLS, CDR2 YYNGEE. V lost 0 bases and J 8 bases, leaving 14 bases between the germline ends. The CDR3 coding sequence is TGTGCCAGCAGCGTAGGGGTAGGGGAAGGCGGCTACACCTTC. Translation: CASSVGVGEGGYTF. The whole variable domain, filled in from reference TRBV9 and TRBJ1-2, reads DSGVTQTPKHLITATGQRVTLRCSPRSGDLSVYWYQQSLDQGLQFLIQYYNGEERAKGNILERFSAQQFPDLHSELNLSSLELGDSALYFCASSVGVGEGGYTFGSGTRLTVV.

The chain links TRBV19 to TRBJ1-5; D is perhaps TRBD1 (6 bases). Germline CDR1 reads LNHDA; CDR2 reads SQIVND (reference sequence). The CDR3 is made up of 15 amino acids. V was cut by 6 bases and J by 1 base, with 13 bases left in between. CDR3 protein: CASSWGGQSNQPQHF. In nucleotides, the CDR3 is TGTGCCAGTAGCTGGGGGGGGCAAAGCAATCAGCCCCAGCATTTT.

The rearrangement uses TRBV7-3 and TRBJ2-1; 14 bases fit TRBD2. After removal of 5 bases from V and 8 bases from J, the junction contained 5 bases not matched to a gene. The CDR3 extends over 15 amino acids. Germline lookup yields CDR1 SGHTA and CDR2 FQGTGA. CDR3 in amino acids: CASSRLAGGLDEQFF. The DNA of the CDR3 is TGTGCCAGCAGCCGACTAGCGGGAGGGTTGGATGAGCAGTTCTTC. The whole variable domain, remainder taken from reference TRBV7-3 and TRBJ2-1, is GAGVSQTPSNKVTEKGKYVELRCDPISGHTALYWYRQSLGQGPEFLIYFQGTGAADDSGLPNDRFFAVRPEGSVSTLKIQRTERGDSAVYLCASSRLAGGLDEQFFGPGTRLTVL.

This clone was observed a handful of times. This chain links TRBV19 with TRBJ1-2; D is uncertain. The CDR3 runs to 13 residues. Trimming took off 3 bases at V and 7 bases at J, with 12 bases between the two ends. The germline V gene encodes CDR1 LNHDA and CDR2 SQIVND (reference sequence). CDR3 DNA: TGTGCCAGTAGTATCTTCGGGGAGGCTGGCTACACCTTC. This codes for CASSIFGEAGYTF.

The chain combines TRBV27 with TRBJ2-5; TRBD1 agrees at 8 bases. Germline V gene sequence: CDR1 MNHEY, CDR2 SMNVEV (reference sequence). The J segment lost 6 bases and the V segment lost 5 bases, leaving 8 bases of the junction unmatched. This CDR3 region has 14 residues. The CDR3 DNA reads as TGTGCCAGCAGTGTCGCAGGGGGCGAGCAGACCCAGTACTTC. It codes for CASSVAGGEQTQYF.

The V call is TRBV19, the J call TRBJ1-6; 11 bases are a match to TRBD1. The CDR3 covers 15 residues. Unmatched junction bases numbered 11, after V lost 6 bases and J lost 13 bases. The germline CDR1 and CDR2 sequences are LNHDA and SQIVND (reference sequence). CDR3 amino acids: CASSENGQGAWPLHF. In nucleotides, the CDR3 is TGTGCCAGTAGCGAGAACGGACAGGGGGCCTGGCCCCTCCACTTT. Full variable domain (rest looked up from reference TRBV19 and TRBJ1-6): DGGITQSPKYLFRKEGQNVTLSCEQNLNHDAMYWYRQDPGQGLRLIYYSQIVNDFQKGDIAEGYSVSREKKESFPLTVTSAQKNPTAFYLCASSENGQGAWPLHFGNGTRLTVT.

CDR3 sequence: CASSLAPSGANVLTF. CDR3 sequence (DNA): TGTGCCAGCAGCCTCGCCCCCTCTGGGGCCAACGTCCTGACTTTC. This rearrangement joins TRBV6-5 to TRBJ2-6; no clear D gene. The germline V gene has CDR1 MNHEY and CDR2 SVGAGI. Deletions cut 6 bases from V and 0 bases from J, with 9 bases between. The CDR3 sequence is 15 residues long.

This chain links TRBV11-2 with TRBJ2-1, with TRBD2 matching 12 bases. CDR1 is SGHAT, CDR2 FQNNGV, per germline. After removal of 0 bases from V and 4 bases from J, the junction contained 4 bases not matched to a gene. This CDR3 spans 17 amino acids. The CDR3 is CASSLELAGGPYNEQFF. CDR3 nucleotides: TGTGCCAGCAGCTTAGAACTAGCGGGAGGTCCATACAATGAGCAGTTCTTC.

A few counts support this clone. The chain is built from TRBV5-1 and TRBJ1-5; 9 bases line up with TRBD1. V dropped 8 bases and J dropped 2; count of bases not matched to a gene: 8. CDR3 length: 15 amino acids. The germline V gene encodes CDR1 SGHRS and CDR2 YFSETQ. The CDR3 DNA sequence: TGCGCCAGGCTTAACAGGGGGCGCCGCAATCAGCCCCAGCATTTT. It encodes CARLNRGRRNQPQHF.

CDR3 residues: CASSYGTGGSYEQYF. As DNA, the CDR3 is TGTGCCAGCAGTTACGGGACAGGGGGCTCCTACGAGCAGTACTTC. This rearrangement joins TRBV6-5 to TRBJ2-7; 11 nucleotides agree with TRBD1. V lost 2 bases to trimming and J lost 0 bases; unmatched junction nucleotides: 0. Germline V gives CDR1 MNHEY, CDR2 SVGAGI. The CDR3 is 15 amino acids.

The V call is TRBV4-1, the J call TRBJ2-1, with a tentative D call TRBD1 (7 bases). V lost 4 bases and J 9 bases, leaving 16 bases between the germline ends. Germline V gene sequence: CDR1 MGHRA, CDR2 YSYEKL. This CDR3 spans 14 amino acids. The DNA for the CDR3 is TGCGCCAGCAGCCCAGTTCTGCAGGGGGGTGAGCAGTTCTTC. Translation: CASSPVLQGGEQFF.

This clone was counted a single time. The rearrangement joins TRBV5-1 to TRBJ2-5, with D possibly matching TRBD2 (6 bases). The J call may be faulty, since TRBJ2-7 better matches the DNA end. The CDR3 has 14 amino acids. Germline CDR1 is SGHRS and CDR2 is YFSETQ. This CDR3 reads CASSPLRETYEQYF. The CDR3 DNA follows: TGCGCCAGCAGCCCACTCCGGGAGACCTACGAGCAGTACTTC.

The chain combines TRBV11-2 with TRBJ2-7; D uncertain. Trimming left V 1 base short and J 3 bases short, with 7 bases between. Germline-derived CDR1 and CDR2 are SGHAT and FQNNGV. This CDR3 has 13 residues. This CDR3 reads CASSLGHNYEQYF. The CDR3 DNA reads as TGTGCCAGCAGCTTAGGTCACAACTACGAGCAGTACTTC.

This sequence joins TRBV7-2 and TRBJ1-5, with D possibly matching TRBD1 (5 bases). Germline CDR1 reads SGHTA; CDR2 reads FQGNSA. V lost 3 bases and J lost 0, with 9 bases in between. This CDR3 contains 15 residues. Here the CDR3 DNA reads TGTGCCAGCAGCTTTTGGGGGAATAGCAATCAGCCCCAGCATTTT. Amino acids: CASSFWGNSNQPQHF. Full variable domain (remainder filled in from reference TRBV7-2 and TRBJ1-5): GAGVSQSPSNKVTEKGKDVELRCDPISGHTALYWYRQSLGQGLEFLIYFQGNSAPDKSGLPSDRFSAERTGGSVSTLTIQRTQQEDSAVYLCASSFWGNSNQPQHFGDGTRLSIL.

At least ten counts were recorded for this clone. V and J are TRBV6-5 and TRBJ2-1, with D maybe TRBD2 (6 bases). The germline CDR1 and CDR2 sequences are MNHEY and SVGAGI. This CDR3 contains 13 residues. V was pared by 0 bases and J by 7 bases, with 7 bases between. Here the CDR3 DNA reads TGTGCCAGCAGTTACTCGGCGGGGAATGAGCAGTTCTTC. Translation: CASSYSAGNEQFF.

The J gene is TRBJ2-3, the V gene TRBV7-3, with 7 bases fitting TRBD1. With V trimmed by 5 bases and J by 2 bases, 7 bases remained unmatched. This CDR3 is built from 15 residues. In germline, CDR1 is SGHTA, CDR2 FQGTGA. CDR3 in amino acids: CASSRTGLPTDTQYF. CDR3 nucleotide sequence: TGTGCCAGCAGCAGGACAGGACTGCCCACAGATACGCAGTATTTT.

This clone was detected a few times. V and J are TRBV7-9 and TRBJ2-7, with unresolved D. Germline V CDR1 and CDR2: SEHNR, FQNEAQ (reference sequence). This CDR3 is built from 14 residues. Trimming stripped 5 bases from V and 0 bases from J, with 11 bases between. The CDR3 reads CASSLPGRSYEQYF. The CDR3 DNA sequence: TGTGCCAGCAGCCTCCCGGGCCGCTCCTACGAGCAGTACTTC.

By share of the sample, this clone is medium-sized. The chain uses TRBV6-1 and TRBJ1-2; D gene uncertain. The V end was cut by 1 base, the J end by 5 bases, with 26 bases between. This CDR3 region has 19 residues. CDR1 is MNHNS, CDR2 SASEGT, per germline. The CDR3 reads CASSEGAEPAFWALYGYTF. As DNA, the CDR3 is TGTGCCAGCAGTGAAGGTGCAGAACCCGCTTTTTGGGCCCTTTATGGCTACACCTTC.